This TCR beta chain was retrieved from a study of CD8 T cells in Susac syndrome. CDR1 LGHDT and CDR2 YNNKEL come from the germline V gene (reference sequence). The CDR3 consists of 15 residues. Unmatched junction bases numbered 4, after V lost 2 bases and J lost 4 bases. It was with random hexamers that about 0.45 to 1 ug RNA was reverse transcribed. TCRdb called the immunoSEQ multiplex PCR reads again in MiXCR, with one record for every CDR3 protein. The table records hundreds of thousands of distinct CDR3 sequences, around 95% of them present only once. Findings of the study overall: Individuals included in the TCR sequencing and HLA analysis were acknowledged by the study to be relatively few in number.

Comments on this clonotype: Its antigen is not identified.

This clonotype was obtained from a human donor with multiple sclerosis. The chain links TRBV3-1 to TRBJ2-7; TRBD1 aligns across 11 bases. The sequenced sample consisted of CD4+ T cells from PBMCs. The CDR3 DNA reads as TGTGCCAGCAGCCAACGAGGGACAGGGGGATACGAGCAGTACTTC. Translating gives CASSQRGTGGYEQYF.